This paragraph covers one T cell receptor beta chain sequence. The clone's antigen remains unknown. Nothing much larger sits one base from this clone, and base qualities are not available. The protocol used for the library was the immunoSEQ multiplex PCR assay. For the multiplex PCR, a mixture combining 60 forward primers for TCR Vbeta segments and 13 reverse primers for TCR Jbeta segments was used. Amplification of the CDR3 region of rearranged TCR beta genes was performed with a multiplex PCR assay on genomic DNA. The amplified TCR beta libraries were sequenced on the Illumina HiSeq System as 87-base-pair reads. Per the authors' processing: Across the roughly 700 repertoires, a later analysis counted some 80 million unique TCR beta chains, approximately 10 million of which were shared by at least two donors. Raw reads were error-corrected and collapsed into unique sequences by a nearest-neighbor algorithm in which closely related sequences were merged to remove PCR and sequencing errors. V, D and J gene segments were assigned by aligning CDR3 sequences to IMGT reference sequences. For a sequence to be retained, a match of at least six nucleotides to both a V gene segment and a J gene segment was required. A rearrangement counted as productive if the CDR3 had no stop codons and remained in frame with V and J, and every other rearrangement counted as non-productive. CDR3 was defined according to IMGT convention as the region running from the second conserved V-encoded cysteine to the conserved J-encoded phenylalanine. In an earlier analysis of more than 550 of the donors, sequences lacking an unambiguous match to a single V gene segment were excluded. An earlier analysis of fewer than 650 of the donors classified V segments as functional when productive rearrangements were above 56.7% and as segregating when the standard deviation between donors was above 5%. A statistical classification framework was built to diagnose cytomegalovirus status from the catalog of TCR beta chain sequences. In a later analysis, V and J genes were assigned by comparing TCR nucleotide sequences against IMGT/GENE-DB human TR gene sequences. The TCRdist pipeline was used in a later analysis to assign CDR3 sequences and most-parsimonious VDJ recombination scenarios. In a later analysis, each TCR beta chain was defined by its CDR3 amino acid sequence together with its V-gene family, and reads without a unique V-gene family were excluded. As a way to deal with suspected cross-contamination and a sequencing artifact, a later analysis dropped 592 nucleotide sequences that were highly shared and had low generation probability. In a later analysis, a clonal expansion index was calculated for each public chain from normalized within-repertoire ranks of inferred template counts. Generation probabilities in a later analysis came from a VDJ recombination model fitted to out-of-frame rearrangements, and those results were checked against IGoR. In a later analysis, hypergeometric tests were used to score TCR-TCR, TCR-HLA and TCR-CMV co-occurrence, with a repertoire-size bias correction applied to TCR pairs. A later analysis estimated false discovery rates by permuting HLA or CMV assignments 20 times. In a later analysis, co-occurring TCRs were grouped with DBSCAN, and TCRdist sequence similarity was added when clustering was performed within HLA-allele-positive subsets. Repertoires with fewer than 30,000 or more than 120,000 public chains, plus five repertoires with anomalous nucleotide sharing, were excluded from co-occurrence clustering. This is the immuneACCESS table as TCRdb keeps it, with only in-frame sequences that have V and J called. A part of the clones is gone; compared with another copy, unresolved V genes explain less than half, and the rest is unexplained. V, J and clone size were drawn from that table, and D and trimming were deduced from the DNA. The sample profile shows 80,000 to 95,000 clones; 86% of them were found once. Clones ranked in the top ten supply approximately 9.2% of the sample.

The sample is drawn from a study of cytomegalovirus exposure and HLA in healthy donors (dated by TCRdb to about 2017). Some background on the complete study: According to an earlier analysis of 587 of the donors, some 180 million T cells yielded 95 million to 140 million unique TCR beta sequences and more than 250 Gb of sequence data. The aim of the study was to test whether cataloging public T cell receptors could identify signatures of past pathogen exposure. Among around 400 genotyped donors of the cohort, an average of around 240,000 unique TCR beta nucleotide sequences was sequenced per donor, of which approximately 18% were non-productive. HLA typing included class I and class II loci at four-digit resolution. To predict cytomegalovirus infection status, the study brought together high-throughput TCR immunosequencing, statistical association of individual TCRs with disease status, and machine learning. The T cell repertoires of several hundred subjects were profiled by immunosequencing and related to cytomegalovirus serostatus. Every discovery cohort repertoire had been produced on one sequencing platform. In addition to the first cohort of 650 to 800 subjects, a separate validation cohort of approximately 130 different subjects was used. To study patterns of TCR occurrence, a later analysis re-analyzed previously published TCR beta repertoires from 666 donors and added high-resolution HLA genotyping. Of the roughly 400 genotyped donors, 65% to 90% were placed in the genetic ancestry cluster associated with self-reported Caucasian donors. A later genetic analysis used genome-wide SNP genotypes for about three fifths of the 666 donors, treating that subset as a discovery cohort. Typing coverage varied by locus: roughly 629-630 donors for A, B, C, DRB1 and DQB1; approximately 520 for DQA1; about 600 for DPA1; approximately 490 for DPB1. An earlier analysis of approximately 580 of the donors used high-throughput TCR beta sequencing to judge whether each TCR beta V gene segment behaved as functional or pseudogenic. Rather than drawing on any new phenotypic data, the later analysis identified candidate immune exposures from TCR beta sequences and the way those sequences occurred across donors. An early release covering 500 to 750 HLA-typed donors comprised about 300 gigabases of sequencing data and 85 million or so unique TCR sequences. Because of strong linkage in the cohort, roughly five DR-DQ haplotypes were treated as single units for association and clustering. Alongside the repertoire data, information on donor age, sex, ethnicity and CMV serostatus was compiled.

Here is what the overall study found, with its caveats: According to a later analysis, parvovirus B19, influenza, CMV and Epstein-Barr virus appeared linked to several top co-occurrence clusters. A few of the identified cytomegalovirus-associated TCR beta chains were confirmed in vitro to be specific for cytomegalovirus antigens. Cytomegalovirus status was reported to be diagnosed by the classifier with high specificity and sensitivity in both the original and validation cohorts. In a later genetic analysis, fewer N-insertions in productive TCRs were reported among donors in an Asian-associated ancestry cluster than the roughly 700-donor mean. Compared with equally common non-associated chains, HLA-associated TCR beta chains in a later analysis were more clonally expanded and had lower generation probabilities. The cohort was sequenced for TCR beta chains only, and without alpha or paired-chain data the features that could be detected were limited. A total of some 180 TCR beta chains were listed by the study as associated with cytomegalovirus. Across donors, most TCR sequences were observed very rarely, whereas some public TCRs were present in many individuals. Specific HLA alleles were associated with 15,000 to 20,000 TCR beta sequences at a false discovery rate of 0.05 in a later analysis. Immune exposure information for the cohort was limited to CMV serostatus. The 87-base-pair reads could not distinguish some IMGT-functional V segments, including TRBV6-2 and TRBV6-3, so those segments were excluded. In a later analysis, TCR association rates were found to vary across HLA loci, with the most associated TCRs seen for DRB1 alleles and the fewest for HLA-C alleles. Sequencing depth was assumed to be roughly uniform across donors in the presence/absence analyses, though that assumption may not hold. Over 15 rarely observed V segments, including chromosome 9 orphons, were excluded from the earlier analysis of about 600 of the donors because counts were too low. According to a later analysis, most CMV-associated TCR beta chains appeared to be HLA-restricted, and the HLA associations seemed to be driven largely by CMV exposure. A later genetic analysis associated a missense DCLRE1C variant with V-gene and J-gene trimming of TCR beta chains, and an independent cohort replicated the association. A cluster of highly shared sequence variants was judged likely to represent a technical artifact of the sequencing pipeline. Because HLA typing was unavailable for some donors at each locus, only the typed subset was used in association tests. An earlier analysis of approximately 570 of the donors showed that most TCR beta V segments appeared in productive rearrangements either about 87% or about 30% of the time, which broadly matched IMGT annotations. When HLA alleles, especially DR and DQ, strongly co-occurred, TCR associations were difficult to assign to individual alleles. A further reported finding was that TCR beta sequences accurately predicted the HLA-A and HLA-B alleles for most subjects in the first cohort. The authors suggested that the approach could potentially be extended to other disease states and immunological phenotypes. Correlated functional status among segregating V segments might reflect linkage disequilibrium, but an unknown experimental factor could not be ruled out.

From the cysteine through the phenylalanine, the CDR3 covers 14 amino acids. Only the CDR3 region is kept as DNA, spanning 42 bases read in frame from base 1. For CDR1 and CDR2, the germline V gene (reference sequence) lists MNHEY and SMNVEV. V is pared back by 0 bases and J by 0 bases, with 6 bases lying between the germline termini. The cohort comprised approximately 700 healthy bone marrow donors. All cohort members were sampled while nominally healthy, although unrecorded immune exposures were likely present. The donor was CMV seropositive and was included in the group of approximately 310 seropositive cohort members. A peripheral blood sample was collected from each donor, and TCR beta sequencing was performed on peripheral blood mononuclear cells. The Qiagen DNeasy Blood Extraction Kit was used to extract genomic DNA from the blood cell samples.

What was sequenced was PBMCs. The chain is encoded by TRBV27 joined to TRBJ2-7; the D gene is perhaps TRBD2, from 5 matching bases. The origin of this receptor is a man aged 25 to 40 in good health and CMV-seropositive. The CDR3 is CASSLSRDSYEQYF. The DNA sequence is given as TGTGCCAGCAGTTTATCGAGGGACTCCTACGAGCAGTACTTC.